The clone carrying this TCR beta chain has more than one count but fewer than ten. Its matching antigen is unknown. TCRdb re-called the 5' RACE reads through MiXCR, storing one row per CDR3 protein. The sample has roughly 770,000 distinct CDR3 sequences, around a sixth seen once. This record comes from a study of identical twins. Study results and limitations: Researchers reported excess low generation probability among twin-shared out-of-frame alpha sequences.

Per the germline V gene, CDR1 is SGHAT and CDR2 is FQDESV (reference sequence). The CDR3 consists of 20 residues. The junction had 13 bases not matched to a gene; V was cut back by 1 base and J by 1 base. The same data also went into a second study, on T cells expressing NK-cell markers. This second study notes: Just one sequenced donor of eight was HCMV-seronegative, while seven were seropositive.

This clonotype was sampled from a woman between 18 and 29 years old in good health. The sample was PBMCs. The chain employs TRBV11-1 and TRBJ2-2; 9 bases line up with TRBD2. The CDR3 spells CASSLVLLAGIHLNTGELFF. For the CDR3, the DNA is TGTGCCAGCAGCTTAGTACTGCTAGCGGGAATACACTTGAACACCGGGGAGCTGTTTTTT. Full variable domain (missing parts from reference TRBV11-1 and TRBJ2-2): EAEVAQSPRYKITEKSQAVAFWCDPISGHATLYWYRQILGQGPELLVQFQDESVVDDSQLPKDRFSAERLKGVDSTLKIQPAELGDSAMYLCASSLVLLAGIHLNTGELFFGEGSRLTVL.